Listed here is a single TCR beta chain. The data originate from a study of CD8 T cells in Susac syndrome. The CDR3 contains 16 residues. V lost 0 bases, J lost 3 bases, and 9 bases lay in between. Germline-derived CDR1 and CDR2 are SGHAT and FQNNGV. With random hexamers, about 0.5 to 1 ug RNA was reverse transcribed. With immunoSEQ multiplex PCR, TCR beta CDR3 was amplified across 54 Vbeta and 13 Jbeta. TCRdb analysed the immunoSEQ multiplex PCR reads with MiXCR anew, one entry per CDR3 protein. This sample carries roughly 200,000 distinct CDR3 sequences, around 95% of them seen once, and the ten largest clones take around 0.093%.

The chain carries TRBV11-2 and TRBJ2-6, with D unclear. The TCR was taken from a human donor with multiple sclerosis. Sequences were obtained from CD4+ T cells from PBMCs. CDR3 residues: CASSLEARSGANVLTF. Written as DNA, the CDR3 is TGTGCCAGCAGCTTAGAGGCGCGTAGTGGGGCCAACGTCCTGACTTTC.